The rows below give T cell receptor beta chains drawn from one sample of a study of cytomegalovirus exposure and HLA in healthy donors. TCRdb keeps only in-frame clones here, not all; method: immunoSEQ multiplex PCR. Among 55,000 to 85,000 clones listed, roughly two thirds were seen once. The sequenced sample was PBMCs. All receptors come from a woman in her 50s in good health and CMV-seronegative. Each CDR3 is given with its conserved first and last residue. The D gene is left open where the match is weak. The listing skips clone size in some rows; elsewhere it reads once, few, many or a size class.

size	D	V	J	DNA	CDR3
few	NA	TRBV13	TRBJ2-1	TGTGCCAGCAGCCCAAACTTCAAAGACAATGAGCAGTTCTTC	CASSPNFKDNEQFF
NA	TRBD1	TRBV6-1	TRBJ1-4	TGTGCCAGCAGCGGGAACAGGGGCTCAAGGCTGTTTTTT	CASSGNRGSRLFF
NA	NA	TRBV28	TRBJ1-4	TGTGCCAGCAGGCAGTGGGAAAAACTGTTTTTT	CASRQWEKLFF
NA	TRBD2	TRBV14	TRBJ2-1	TGTGCCAGCAGCCAAGTAGGAGGGAGGGCCTACAATGAGCAGTTCTTC	CASSQVGGRAYNEQFF
NA	NA	TRBV7-2	TRBJ2-7	TGTGCCAGCAGCTCCCGGGCCGCGGGCTCCTACGAGCAGTACTTC	CASSSRAAGSYEQYF
NA	NA	TRBV28	TRBJ1-5	TGTGCCAGCAGTTTACTAGTTAATCAGCCCCAGCATTTT	CASSLLVNQPQHF
NA	NA	TRBV7-2	TRBJ1-5	TGTGCCAGCAGCTTAGGAAATGAGCAGCCCCAGCATTTT	CASSLGNEQPQHF
many	NA	TRBV5-6	TRBJ1-2	TGTGCCAGCAGATTTCAGGGCTATGGCTACACCTTC	CASRFQGYGYTF
few	NA	TRBV5-1	TRBJ2-1	TGCGCCAGCAGCTTAGACAAGCAATACAATGAGCAGTTCTTC	CASSLDKQYNEQFF
once	NA	TRBV5-4	TRBJ2-7	TGTGCCAGCAGCTCCAGGGAGGACGAGCAGTACTTC	CASSSREDEQYF
NA	NA	TRBV27	TRBJ1-1	TGTGCCAGCAGCCTCAACGGAGACCGGAACACTGAAGCTTTCTTT	CASSLNGDRNTEAFF
NA	TRBD1	TRBV7-2	TRBJ1-5	TGTGCCAGCAGCTTAAGACAGGGTGGGAATCAGCCCCAGCATTTT	CASSLRQGGNQPQHF
few	TRBD2	TRBV30	TRBJ2-3	TGTGCCTGGAGTGCGGGGGGGCCGGAGTATTTT	CAWSAGGPEYF
NA	TRBD2	TRBV9	TRBJ2-1	TGTGCCAGCAGCACACAGGGACTAGCGGGAGGCCCGAGCTCCTACAATGAGCAGTTCTTC	CASSTQGLAGGPSSYNEQFF
NA	NA	TRBV5-6	TRBJ2-3	TGTGCCAGCAGCTTGGTGGGGACACTCACAAGGTCAGATACGCAGTATTTT	CASSLVGTLTRSDTQYF
NA	NA	TRBV4-3	TRBJ1-3	TGCGCCAGCAGCCAAGGTTGGGGTAGTGACGGGGGTGGAAACACCATATATTTT	CASSQGWGSDGGGNTIYF
once	NA	TRBV4-2	TRBJ1-2	TGTGCCAGCAGCCACGTGGGGCTAGGCGATGGCTACACCTTC	CASSHVGLGDGYTF
NA	NA	TRBV6-5	TRBJ1-2	TGTGCCAGCAGTTACTCGACTAGGGCGGGCGGGGATGGCTACACCTTC	CASSYSTRAGGDGYTF
few	TRBD2	TRBV7-2	TRBJ2-1	TGTGCCAGCAGCCTAACTAGCGGGGGTTACAATGAGCAGTTCTTC	CASSLTSGGYNEQFF
NA	TRBD1	TRBV14	TRBJ2-2	TGTGCCAGCAGCCAACAACACAGGGGGCCGGGCGGGGAGCTGTTTTTT	CASSQQHRGPGGELFF
NA	TRBD1	TRBV7-9	TRBJ1-1	TGTGCCAGCAGCACGACAGGGGGCACTGAAGCTTTCTTT	CASSTTGGTEAFF
few	NA	TRBV4-2	TRBJ1-1	TGTGCCAGCAGCCAAGATCCTCCCCGGACACCCAAAACAGAAGCTTTCTTT	CASSQDPPRTPKTEAFF
once	NA	TRBV7-9	TRBJ2-7	TGTTCCAGCAGCTTAGCACAGCCCCGGATGTACGAGCAGTACTTC	CSSSLAQPRMYEQYF
NA	TRBD2	TRBV6-6	TRBJ2-7	TGTGCCAGCACCCTAACTAGCGGGAGCTCCTACGAGCAGTACTTC	CASTLTSGSSYEQYF
NA	TRBD2	TRBV4-1	TRBJ2-1	TGCGCCAGCAGCCAACCCCCGGCGGGAGACAATGAGCAGTTCTTC	CASSQPPAGDNEQFF
NA	NA	TRBV4-3	TRBJ1-2	TGCGCCAGCAGCCAAGTCGGGGGGGCTTTGGATGGCTACACCTTC	CASSQVGGALDGYTF
NA	TRBD2	TRBV2	TRBJ2-1	TGTGCCAGCGGTCTCGGGACTAACTTCTACAATGAGCAGTTCTTC	CASGLGTNFYNEQFF
few	TRBD1	TRBV11-2	TRBJ2-7	TGTGCCAGCAGCTATGGGACAGGGGCATCCTACGAGCAGTACTTC	CASSYGTGASYEQYF
NA	TRBD2	TRBV4-3	TRBJ2-7	TGCGCCAGCATCCAAGAAGATTTAGGGACTAGCGGGGAAACCTACGAGCAGTACTTC	CASIQEDLGTSGETYEQYF
NA	TRBD2	TRBV6-5	TRBJ2-7	TGTGCCAGCAGGGGACTAGCGGGAGGGGTCGACGAGCAGTACTTC	CASRGLAGGVDEQYF
NA	NA	TRBV29-1	TRBJ2-3	TGCAGCGTTGAAAAGAACGGGGAGGATACGCAGTATTTT	CSVEKNGEDTQYF
once	NA	TRBV2	TRBJ2-7	TGTGCCAGCAGTGAACGGGGCTACGAGCAGTACTTC	CASSERGYEQYF
NA	TRBD2	TRBV14	TRBJ2-3	TGTGCCAGCAGCCAGGGGGAGGGACTCTACACAGATACGCAGTATTTT	CASSQGEGLYTDTQYF
few	NA	TRBV19	TRBJ1-1	TGTGCCAGTAGTATTAGTTTACAGACCCGACACGGAGCTTTCTTT	CASSISLQTRHGAFF